A selection of T cell receptor beta chains follows, all from one sample in a study of T-cell memory formation after mild COVID-19. TCRdb called the 5' RACE reads again in MiXCR, with one record for every CDR3 protein. The sample carries 300,000 to 400,000 distinct CDR3 sequences, about an eighth recorded once. Material: PBMCs or a T cell subset sorted from them (not recorded which). Receptors were obtained from a man in his late teens or twenties who had mild COVID-19 (a few samples of this study predate the infection). Cell type and time point are not known. The CDR3 runs from the conserved cysteine through the conserved F or W. Each record gives: V gene, J gene, CDR3 protein.

TRBV6-1	TRBJ2-5	CASRIAGGWTQTQYF
TRBV7-2	TRBJ2-1	CASSLDRVTVGEQFF
TRBV9	TRBJ1-6	CASSLGDGGGSPLHF
TRBV9	TRBJ1-6	CASSAEGLGSSPLHF
TRBV5-1	TRBJ1-3	CASSAGQGAAGNTIYF
TRBV4-3	TRBJ1-4	CASSQGGRWIRPSTNEKLFF
TRBV20-1	TRBJ1-3	CSARDIGERNTIYF
TRBV3-1	TRBJ1-1	CASSRSNRLDTEAFF
TRBV11-2	TRBJ2-3	CASSLLLGWTDTQYF
TRBV11-2	TRBJ1-2	CASSLDLAGDYGYTF
TRBV19	TRBJ1-5	CASSIDHTLKQPQHF